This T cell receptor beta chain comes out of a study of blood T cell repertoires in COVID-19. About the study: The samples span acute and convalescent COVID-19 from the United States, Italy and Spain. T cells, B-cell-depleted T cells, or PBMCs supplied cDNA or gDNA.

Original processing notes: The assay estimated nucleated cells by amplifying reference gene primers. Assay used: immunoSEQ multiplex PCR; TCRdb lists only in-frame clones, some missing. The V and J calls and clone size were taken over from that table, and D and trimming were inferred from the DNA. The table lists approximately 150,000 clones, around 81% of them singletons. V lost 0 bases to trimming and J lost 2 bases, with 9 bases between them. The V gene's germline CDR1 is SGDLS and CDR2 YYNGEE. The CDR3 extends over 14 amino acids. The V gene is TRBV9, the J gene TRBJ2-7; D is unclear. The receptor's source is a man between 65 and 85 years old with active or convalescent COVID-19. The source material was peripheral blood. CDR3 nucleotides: TGTGCCAGCAGCGTAGAGCACAGTACCTACGAGCAGTACTTC. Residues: CASSVEHSTYEQYF.